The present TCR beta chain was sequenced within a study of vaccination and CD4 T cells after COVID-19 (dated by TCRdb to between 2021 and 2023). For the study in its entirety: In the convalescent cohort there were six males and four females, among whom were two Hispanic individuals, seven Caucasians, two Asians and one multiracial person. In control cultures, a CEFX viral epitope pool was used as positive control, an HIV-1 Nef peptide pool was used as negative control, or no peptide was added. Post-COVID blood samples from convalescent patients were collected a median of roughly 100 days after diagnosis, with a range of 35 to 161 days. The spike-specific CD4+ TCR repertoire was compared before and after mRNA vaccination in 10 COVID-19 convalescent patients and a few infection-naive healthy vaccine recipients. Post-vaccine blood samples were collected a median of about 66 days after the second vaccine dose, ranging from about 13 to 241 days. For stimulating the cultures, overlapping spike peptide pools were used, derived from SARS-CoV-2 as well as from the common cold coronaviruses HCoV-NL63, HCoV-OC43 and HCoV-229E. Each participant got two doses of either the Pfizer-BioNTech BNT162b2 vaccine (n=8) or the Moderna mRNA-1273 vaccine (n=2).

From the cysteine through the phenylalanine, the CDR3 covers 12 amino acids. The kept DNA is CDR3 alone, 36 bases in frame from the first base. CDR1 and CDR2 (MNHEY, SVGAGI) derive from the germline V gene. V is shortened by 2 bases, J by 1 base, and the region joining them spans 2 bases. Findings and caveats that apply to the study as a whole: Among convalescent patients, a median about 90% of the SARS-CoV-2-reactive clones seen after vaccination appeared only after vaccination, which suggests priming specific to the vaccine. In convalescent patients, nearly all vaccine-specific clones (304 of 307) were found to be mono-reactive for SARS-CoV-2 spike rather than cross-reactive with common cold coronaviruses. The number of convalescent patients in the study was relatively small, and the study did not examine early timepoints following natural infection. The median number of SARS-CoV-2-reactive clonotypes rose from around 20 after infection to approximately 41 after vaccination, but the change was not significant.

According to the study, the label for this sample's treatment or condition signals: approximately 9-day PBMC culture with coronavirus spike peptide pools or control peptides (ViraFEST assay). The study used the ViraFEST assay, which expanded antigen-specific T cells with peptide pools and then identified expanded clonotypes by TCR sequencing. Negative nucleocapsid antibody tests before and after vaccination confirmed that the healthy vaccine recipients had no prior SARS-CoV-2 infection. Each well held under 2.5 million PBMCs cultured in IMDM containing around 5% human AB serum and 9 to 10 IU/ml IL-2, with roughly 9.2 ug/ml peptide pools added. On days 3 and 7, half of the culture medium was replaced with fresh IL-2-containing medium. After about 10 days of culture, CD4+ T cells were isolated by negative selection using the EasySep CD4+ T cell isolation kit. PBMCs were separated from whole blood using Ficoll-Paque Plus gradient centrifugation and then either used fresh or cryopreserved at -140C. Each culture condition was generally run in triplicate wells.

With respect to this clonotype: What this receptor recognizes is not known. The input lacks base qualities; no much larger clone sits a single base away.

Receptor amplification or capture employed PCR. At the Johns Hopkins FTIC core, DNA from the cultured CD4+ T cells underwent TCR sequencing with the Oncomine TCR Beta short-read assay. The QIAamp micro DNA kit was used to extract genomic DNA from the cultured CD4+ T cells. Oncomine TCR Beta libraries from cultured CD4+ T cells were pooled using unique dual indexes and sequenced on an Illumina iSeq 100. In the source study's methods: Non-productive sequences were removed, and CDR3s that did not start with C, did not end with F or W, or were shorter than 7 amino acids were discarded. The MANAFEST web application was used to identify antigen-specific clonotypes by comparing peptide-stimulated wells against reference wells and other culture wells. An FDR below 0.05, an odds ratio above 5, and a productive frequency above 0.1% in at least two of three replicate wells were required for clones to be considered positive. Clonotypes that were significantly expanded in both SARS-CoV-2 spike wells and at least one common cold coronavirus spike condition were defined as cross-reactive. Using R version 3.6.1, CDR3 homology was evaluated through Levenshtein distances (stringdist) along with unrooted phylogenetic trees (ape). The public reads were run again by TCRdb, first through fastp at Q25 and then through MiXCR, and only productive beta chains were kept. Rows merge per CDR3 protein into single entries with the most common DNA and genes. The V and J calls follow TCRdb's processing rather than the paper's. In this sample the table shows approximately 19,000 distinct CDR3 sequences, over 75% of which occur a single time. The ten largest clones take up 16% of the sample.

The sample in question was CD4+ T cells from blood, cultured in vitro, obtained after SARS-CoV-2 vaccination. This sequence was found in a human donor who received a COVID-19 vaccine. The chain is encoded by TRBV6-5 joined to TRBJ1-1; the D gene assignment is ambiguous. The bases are TGTGCCAGCAGTTACCGGAACACTGAAGCTTTCTTT. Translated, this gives CASSYRNTEAFF.